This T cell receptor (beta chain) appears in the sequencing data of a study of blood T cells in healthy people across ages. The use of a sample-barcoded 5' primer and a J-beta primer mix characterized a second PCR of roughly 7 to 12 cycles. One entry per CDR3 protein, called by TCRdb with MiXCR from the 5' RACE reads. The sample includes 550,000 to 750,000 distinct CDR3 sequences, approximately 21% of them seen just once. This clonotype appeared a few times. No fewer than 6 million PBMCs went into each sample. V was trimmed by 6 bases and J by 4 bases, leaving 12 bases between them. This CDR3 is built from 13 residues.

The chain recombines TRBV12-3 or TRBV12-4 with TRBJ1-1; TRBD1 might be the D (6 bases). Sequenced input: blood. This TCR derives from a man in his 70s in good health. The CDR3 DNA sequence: TGTGCCAGCAGGGCCGGGACATCCACTGAAGCTTTCTTT. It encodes CASRAGTSTEAFF.